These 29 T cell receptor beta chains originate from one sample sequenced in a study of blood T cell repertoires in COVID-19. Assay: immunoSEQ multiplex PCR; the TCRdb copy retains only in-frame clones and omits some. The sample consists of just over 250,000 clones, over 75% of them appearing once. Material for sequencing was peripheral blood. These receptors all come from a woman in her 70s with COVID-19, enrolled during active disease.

CDR3 DNA: TGTGCCACCCGAGACAGGGTGGCTCGCACTGAAGCTTTCTTT. Protein product: CATRDRVARTEAFF. V usage is TRBV10-3 and J usage is TRBJ1-1; TRBD1 agrees at 7 bases. Germline CDR1 ENHRY, CDR2 SYGVKD. After removal of 10 bases from V and 4 bases from J, the junction contained 12 bases not matched to a gene. The CDR3 covers 14 residues.

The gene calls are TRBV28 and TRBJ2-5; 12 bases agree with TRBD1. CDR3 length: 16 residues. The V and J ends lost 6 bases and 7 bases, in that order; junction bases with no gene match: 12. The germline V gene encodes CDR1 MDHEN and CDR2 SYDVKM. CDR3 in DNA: TGTGCCAGCAGCCCTACCGGGACAGGGGGCGCGGGGACCCAGTACTTC. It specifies CASSPTGTGGAGTQYF.

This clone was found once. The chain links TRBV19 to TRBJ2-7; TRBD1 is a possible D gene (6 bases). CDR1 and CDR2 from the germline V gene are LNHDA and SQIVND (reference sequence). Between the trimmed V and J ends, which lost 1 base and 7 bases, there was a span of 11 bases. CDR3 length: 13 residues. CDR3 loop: CASSIVRGGEQYF. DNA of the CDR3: TGTGCCAGTAGTATAGTCAGGGGTGGGGAGCAGTACTTC.

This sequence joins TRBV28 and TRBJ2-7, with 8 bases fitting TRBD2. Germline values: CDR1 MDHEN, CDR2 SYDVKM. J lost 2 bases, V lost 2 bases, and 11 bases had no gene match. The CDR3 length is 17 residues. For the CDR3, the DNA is TGTGCCAGCAGTTTAGCGGGAGGCAGCATAGGCCCCTACGAGCAGTACTTC. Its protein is CASSLAGGSIGPYEQYF.

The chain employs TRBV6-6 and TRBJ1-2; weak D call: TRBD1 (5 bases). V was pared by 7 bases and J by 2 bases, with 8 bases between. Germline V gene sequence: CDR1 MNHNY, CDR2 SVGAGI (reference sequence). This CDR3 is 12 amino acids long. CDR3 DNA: TGTGCCAGCACCCCAGGGAACTATGGCTACACCTTC. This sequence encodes CASTPGNYGYTF.

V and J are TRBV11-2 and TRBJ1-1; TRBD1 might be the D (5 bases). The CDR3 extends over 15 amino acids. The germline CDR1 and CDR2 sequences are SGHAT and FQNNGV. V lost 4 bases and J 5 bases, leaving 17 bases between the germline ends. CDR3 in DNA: TGTGCCAGCAGCTCCCAACTGACGGGGGGGACTGAAGCTTTCTTT. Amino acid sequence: CASSSQLTGGTEAFF.

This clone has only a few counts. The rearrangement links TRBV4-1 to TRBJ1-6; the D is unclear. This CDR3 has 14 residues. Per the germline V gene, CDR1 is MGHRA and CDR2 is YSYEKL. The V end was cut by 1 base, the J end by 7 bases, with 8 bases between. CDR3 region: CASSQGLKNSPLHF. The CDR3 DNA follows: TGCGCCAGCAGCCAAGGACTGAAGAATTCACCCCTCCACTTT.

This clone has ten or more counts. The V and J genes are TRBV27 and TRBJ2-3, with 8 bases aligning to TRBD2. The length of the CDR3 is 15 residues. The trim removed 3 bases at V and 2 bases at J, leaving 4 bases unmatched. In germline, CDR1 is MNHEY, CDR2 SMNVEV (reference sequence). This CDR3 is CASSLWREDTDTQYF. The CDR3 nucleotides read TGTGCCAGCAGTTTGTGGCGGGAGGACACAGATACGCAGTATTTT.

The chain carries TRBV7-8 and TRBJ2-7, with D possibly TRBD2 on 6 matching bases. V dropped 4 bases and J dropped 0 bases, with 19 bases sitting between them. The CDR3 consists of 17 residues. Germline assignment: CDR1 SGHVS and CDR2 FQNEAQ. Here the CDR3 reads CASSWVWGLTDSYEQYF. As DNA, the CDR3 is TGTGCCAGCAGCTGGGTGTGGGGACTCACCGACTCCTACGAGCAGTACTTC.

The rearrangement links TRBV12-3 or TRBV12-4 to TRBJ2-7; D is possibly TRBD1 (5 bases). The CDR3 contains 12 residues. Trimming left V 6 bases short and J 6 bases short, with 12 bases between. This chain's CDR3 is CASRSGRGEQYF. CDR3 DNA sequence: TGTGCCAGCAGGTCCGGTAGGGGCGAGCAGTACTTC.

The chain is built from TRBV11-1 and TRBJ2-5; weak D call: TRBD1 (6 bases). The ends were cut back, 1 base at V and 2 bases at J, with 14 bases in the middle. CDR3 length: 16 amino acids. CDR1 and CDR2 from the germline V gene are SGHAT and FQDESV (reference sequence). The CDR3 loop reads CASSLVDRSYQETQYF. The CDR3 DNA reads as TGTGCCAGCAGCTTAGTTGACAGGAGTTATCAAGAGACCCAGTACTTC.

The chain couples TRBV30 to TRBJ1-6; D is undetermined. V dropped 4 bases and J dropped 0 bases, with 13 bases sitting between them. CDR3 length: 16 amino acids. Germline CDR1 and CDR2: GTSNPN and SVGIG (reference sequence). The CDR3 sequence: CAWTRMISSYNSPLHF. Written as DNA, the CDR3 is TGTGCCTGGACCAGAATGATAAGCTCCTATAATTCACCCCTCCACTTT.

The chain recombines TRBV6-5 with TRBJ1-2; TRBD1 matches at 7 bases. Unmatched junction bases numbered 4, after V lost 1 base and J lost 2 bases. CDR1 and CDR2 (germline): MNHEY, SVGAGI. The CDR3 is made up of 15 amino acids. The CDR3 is CASSYLPGQNYGYTF. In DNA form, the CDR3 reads TGTGCCAGCAGTTACTTACCGGGACAGAACTATGGCTACACCTTC.

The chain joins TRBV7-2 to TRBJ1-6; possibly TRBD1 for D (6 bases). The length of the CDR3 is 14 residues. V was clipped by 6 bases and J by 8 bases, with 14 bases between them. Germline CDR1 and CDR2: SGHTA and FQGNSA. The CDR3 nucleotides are TGTGCCAGCAGATCATTACAGGGCTATTCACCCCTCCACTTT. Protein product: CASRSLQGYSPLHF.

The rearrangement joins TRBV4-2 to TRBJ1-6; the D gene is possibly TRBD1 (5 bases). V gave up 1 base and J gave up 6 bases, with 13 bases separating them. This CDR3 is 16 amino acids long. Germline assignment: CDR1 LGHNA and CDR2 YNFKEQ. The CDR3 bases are TGTGCCAGCAGCCAAGTAACGGGGGTCTCTAATTCACCCCTCCACTTT. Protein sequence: CASSQVTGVSNSPLHF.

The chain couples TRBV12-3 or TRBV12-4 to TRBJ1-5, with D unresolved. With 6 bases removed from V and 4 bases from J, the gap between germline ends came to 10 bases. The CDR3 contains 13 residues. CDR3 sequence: CASSDSGNQPQHF. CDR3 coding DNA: TGTGCCAGCAGCGACTCGGGTAATCAGCCCCAGCATTTT.

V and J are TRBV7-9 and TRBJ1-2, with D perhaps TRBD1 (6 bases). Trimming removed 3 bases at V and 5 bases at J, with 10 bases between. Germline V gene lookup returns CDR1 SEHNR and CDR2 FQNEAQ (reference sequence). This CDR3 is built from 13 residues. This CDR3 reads CASSFGQLYGYTF. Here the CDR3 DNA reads TGTGCCAGCAGCTTCGGACAGCTTTATGGCTACACCTTC.

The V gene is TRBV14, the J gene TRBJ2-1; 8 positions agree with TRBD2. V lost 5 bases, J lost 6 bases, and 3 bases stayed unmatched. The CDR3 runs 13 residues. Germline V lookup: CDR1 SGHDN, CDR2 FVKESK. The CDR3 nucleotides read TGTGCCAGCAGCTATACTAGCGGCAATGAGCAGTTCTTC. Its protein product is CASSYTSGNEQFF. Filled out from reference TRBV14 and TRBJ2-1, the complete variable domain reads EAGVTQFPSHSVIEKGQTVTLRCDPISGHDNLYWYRRVMGKEIKFLLHFVKESKQDESGMPNNRFLAERTGGTYSTLKVQPAELEDSGVYFCASSYTSGNEQFFGPGTRLTVL.

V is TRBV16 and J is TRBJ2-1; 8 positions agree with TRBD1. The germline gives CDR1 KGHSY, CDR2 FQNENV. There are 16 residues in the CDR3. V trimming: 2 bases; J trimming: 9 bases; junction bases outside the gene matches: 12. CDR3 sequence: CASSQSSGGGQGEQFF. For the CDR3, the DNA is TGTGCCAGCAGCCAAAGTTCAGGGGGCGGTCAGGGTGAGCAGTTCTTC.

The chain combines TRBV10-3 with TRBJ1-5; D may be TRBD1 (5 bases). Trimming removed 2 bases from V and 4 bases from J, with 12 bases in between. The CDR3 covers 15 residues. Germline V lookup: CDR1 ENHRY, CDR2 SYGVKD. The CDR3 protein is CAISELGGGNQPQHF. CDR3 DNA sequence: TGTGCCATCAGTGAGCTGGGGGGGGGTAATCAGCCCCAGCATTTT.

CDR3 DNA sequence: TGTGCCAGCAGCTGGACAGGGGGTAATGAAGCTTTCTTT. Translation: CASSWTGGNEAFF. The J gene is TRBJ1-1, the V gene TRBV5-4; 10 bases are a match to TRBD1. The germline gives CDR1 SGHNT, CDR2 YYREEE (reference sequence). With 3 bases clipped from V and 7 bases from J, the junction kept 3 bases outside the gene matches. The CDR3 is 13 residues long.

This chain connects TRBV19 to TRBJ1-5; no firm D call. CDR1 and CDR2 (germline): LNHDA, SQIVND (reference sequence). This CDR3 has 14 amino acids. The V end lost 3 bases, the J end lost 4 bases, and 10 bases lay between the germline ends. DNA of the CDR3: TGTGCCAGTAGTATGGGCACGCCAAATCAGCCCCAGCATTTT. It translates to CASSMGTPNQPQHF. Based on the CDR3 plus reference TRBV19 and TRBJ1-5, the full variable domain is DGGITQSPKYLFRKEGQNVTLSCEQNLNHDAMYWYRQDPGQGLRLIYYSQIVNDFQKGDIAEGYSVSREKKESFPLTVTSAQKNPTAFYLCASSMGTPNQPQHFGDGTRLSIL.

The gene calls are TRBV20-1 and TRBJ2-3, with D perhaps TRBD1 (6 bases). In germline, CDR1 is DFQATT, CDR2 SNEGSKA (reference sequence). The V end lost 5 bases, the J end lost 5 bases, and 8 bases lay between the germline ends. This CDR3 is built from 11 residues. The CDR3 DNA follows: TGCAGTGCTGAGGGGGAAGATACGCAGTATTTT. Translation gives CSAEGEDTQYF.

The DNA of the CDR3 is TGTGCCAGCAGCCTCAGGACTAGCGGAGGGGATACGCAGTATTTT. Protein sequence: CASSLRTSGGDTQYF. The genes are TRBV7-9 and TRBJ2-3; TRBD2 matches at 10 bases. Germline CDR1 reads SEHNR; CDR2 reads FQNEAQ (reference sequence). The CDR3 covers 15 residues. The ends lost 5 bases at V and 6 bases at J; junction bases unmatched: 8.

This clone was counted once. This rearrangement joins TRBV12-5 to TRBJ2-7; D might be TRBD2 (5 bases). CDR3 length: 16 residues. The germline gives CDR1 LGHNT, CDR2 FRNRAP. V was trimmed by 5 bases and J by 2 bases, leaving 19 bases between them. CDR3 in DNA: TGTGCTAGTGGTCCTCCCGTTCGGGATGGAACCTACGAGCAGTACTTC. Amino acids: CASGPPVRDGTYEQYF.

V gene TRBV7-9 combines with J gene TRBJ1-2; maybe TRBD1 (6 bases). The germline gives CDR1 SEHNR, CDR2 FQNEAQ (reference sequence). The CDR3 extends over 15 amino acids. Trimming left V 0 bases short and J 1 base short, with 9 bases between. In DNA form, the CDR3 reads TGTGCCAGCAGCTTAGCCCAGGGGCTTAACTATGGCTACACCTTC. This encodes CASSLAQGLNYGYTF.

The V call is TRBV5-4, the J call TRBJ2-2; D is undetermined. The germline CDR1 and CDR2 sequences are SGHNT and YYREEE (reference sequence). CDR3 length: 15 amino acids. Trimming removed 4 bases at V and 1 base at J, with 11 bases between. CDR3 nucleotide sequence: TGTGCCAGCAGCCGCGGTCCCAGGAACACCGGGGAGCTGTTTTTT. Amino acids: CASSRGPRNTGELFF.

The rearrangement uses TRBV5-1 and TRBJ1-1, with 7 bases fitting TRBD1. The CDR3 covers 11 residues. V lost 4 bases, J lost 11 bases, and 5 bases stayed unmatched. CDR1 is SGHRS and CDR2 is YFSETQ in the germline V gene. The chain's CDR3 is CASSHGQEAFF. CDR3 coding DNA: TGCGCCAGCAGCCATGGACAGGAGGCTTTCTTT.

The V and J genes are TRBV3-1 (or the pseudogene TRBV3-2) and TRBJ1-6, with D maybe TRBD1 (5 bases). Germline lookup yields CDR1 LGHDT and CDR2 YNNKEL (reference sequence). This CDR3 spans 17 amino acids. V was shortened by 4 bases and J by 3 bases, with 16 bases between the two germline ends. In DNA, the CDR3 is TGTGCCAGCAGCCTGGATTTTCTGGGGGGCTATAATTCACCCCTCCACTTT. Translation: CASSLDFLGGYNSPLHF.